The 10 T cell receptor beta chains given below trace back to one sample, sequenced in a study of blood T cell repertoires in COVID-19. Method: immunoSEQ multiplex PCR; TCRdb's copy keeps in-frame clones and lacks some. The top ten clones hold under 3.5% of a sample with 150,000 to 200,000 clones, approximately 84% of them seen once. Material: peripheral blood. All receptors derive from an elderly woman with COVID-19, enrolled during active disease.

The V and J genes are TRBV9 and TRBJ2-7; perhaps TRBD2 as D (5 bases). The V gene lost 4 bases and the J gene lost 1 base, with 12 bases spanning the gap. This CDR3 has 14 amino acids. CDR1 SGDLS and CDR2 YYNGEE come from the germline V gene. The CDR3 protein is CASSPLGRSYEQYF. In nucleotides, the CDR3 is TGTGCCAGCAGCCCACTAGGAAGGTCCTACGAGCAGTACTTC.

The CDR3 protein is CASSLDPGNSPLHF. The CDR3 DNA reads as TGCGCCAGCAGCTTGGATCCAGGGAACTCACCCCTCCACTTT. The chain combines TRBV5-1 with TRBJ1-6; perhaps TRBD1 as D (5 bases). This CDR3 is built from 14 residues. Germline assignment: CDR1 SGHRS and CDR2 YFSETQ. Trimming cost V 0 bases and J 10 bases, with 11 bases left between them.

CDR3 residues: CASSKRRENTEAFF. In DNA form, the CDR3 reads TGTGCCAGCAGCAAGCGGAGGGAGAACACTGAAGCTTTCTTT. The V gene is TRBV21-1, the J gene TRBJ1-1. TRBV21-1 is labeled a pseudogene. The CDR3 is 14 amino acids.

This chain connects TRBV5-1 to TRBJ2-3; no definite D call. This CDR3 contains 13 residues. CDR1 is SGHRS, CDR2 YFSETQ, per germline. V lost 4 bases to trimming and J lost 0 bases, with 6 bases between them. CDR3 DNA sequence: TGCGCCAGCAGCCCCGGGAGCACAGATACGCAGTATTTT. Translating gives CASSPGSTDTQYF.

V is TRBV28 and J is TRBJ2-7; 12 bases match TRBD2. After removal of 4 bases from V and 6 bases from J, the junction contained 7 bases not matched to a gene. The CDR3 is 15 amino acids. Germline assignment: CDR1 MDHEN and CDR2 SYDVKM. This CDR3 is CASSSRLAGVVEQYF. For the CDR3, the DNA is TGTGCCAGCAGTTCTCGACTAGCGGGAGTTGTCGAGCAGTACTTC.

This clone was detected once. The V call is TRBV5-5, the J call TRBJ1-1; a possible D gene is TRBD1 (5 bases). V was trimmed by 7 bases and J by 1 base, leaving 17 bases between them. This CDR3 is built from 15 residues. The germline gives CDR1 SGHKS, CDR2 YYEKEE (reference sequence). In nucleotides, the CDR3 is TGTGCCAGCCACCCTTGGCCGCAGGGGAACACTGAAGCTTTCTTT. This codes for CASHPWPQGNTEAFF.

The table lists this clone with a count of one. The rearrangement uses TRBV5-6 and TRBJ2-3, with TRBD2 matching over 8 bases. The trim removed 1 base at V and 2 bases at J, leaving 3 bases unmatched. This CDR3 has 15 residues. In germline, CDR1 is SGHDT, CDR2 YYEEEE. CDR3 loop: CASSLKAGVTDTQYF. The CDR3 DNA reads as TGTGCCAGCAGCTTGAAAGCGGGGGTCACAGATACGCAGTATTTT.

This rearrangement joins TRBV6-4 to TRBJ1-2, with D hard to call. The CDR3 length is 15 residues. Germline CDR1 reads MRHNA; CDR2 reads SNTAGT. Trimming shortened V by 2 bases and J by 4 bases, and 14 bases separated the two germline ends. The CDR3 DNA reads TGTGCCAGCAGTGACCCGACAAAGGCAGGCTATGGCTACACCTTC. Its translation: CASSDPTKAGYGYTF.

This clone was observed a handful of times. The chain combines TRBV2 with TRBJ1-1, with D hard to call. Germline V CDR1 and CDR2: SNHLY, FYNNEI. CDR3 length equals 14 residues. V lost 1 base to trimming and J lost 1 base, with 7 bases between them. The CDR3 coding sequence is TGTGCCAGCAGTGAAGTACCGGGGAACACTGAAGCTTTCTTT. Its protein product is CASSEVPGNTEAFF. The full variable domain, with the rest looked up from reference TRBV2 and TRBJ1-1, is EPEVTQTPSHQVTQMGQEVILRCVPISNHLYFYWYRQILGQKVEFLVSFYNNEISEKSEIFDDQFSVERPDGSNFTLKIRSTKLEDSAMYFCASSEVPGNTEAFFGQGTRLTVV.

V and J are TRBV20-1 and TRBJ2-7, with TRBD2 matching over 9 bases. The CDR3 consists of 15 residues. Germline CDR1 DFQATT, CDR2 SNEGSKA (reference sequence). J was trimmed by 0 bases and V by 3 bases; bases with no gene match: 6. The CDR3 is CSASMGGGASYEQYF. The CDR3 DNA sequence: TGCAGTGCTAGTATGGGCGGGGGGGCCTCCTACGAGCAGTACTTC.